A selection of T cell receptor beta chains follows, all from one sample in a study of blood T cells in healthy people across ages. MiXCR, run by TCRdb on the 5' RACE reads, gives a single entry per CDR3 protein. The sample has 650,000 to 700,000 distinct CDR3 sequences; about 34% are singletons. Sample: blood. These receptors originate from a woman aged 80 or older in good health. Each CDR3 is given with its conserved first and last residue. A D gene is named only where the DNA matches it firmly. The listing skips clone size in some rows; elsewhere it reads once, few, many or a size class.

j_call | clone_size | v_call | d_call | cdr3_nt | cdr3_aa
TRBJ1-2 | - | TRBV23-1 | - | TGCGCCAGCAGTCACCGGGTTCGTGTTGACTATGGCTACACCTTC | CASSHRVRVDYGYTF
TRBJ2-5 | many | TRBV28 | TRBD2 | TGTGCCAGCAAGACACCTAAAAGCGGGGGGGCCTTGGAGACCCAGTACTTC | CASKTPKSGGALETQYF
TRBJ2-1 | - | TRBV20-1 | TRBD2 | TGCAGTGCTGTTGAGCGGGAGGCTAATGAGCAGTTCTTC | CSAVEREANEQFF
TRBJ2-7 | few | TRBV9 | - | TGTGCCAGCAGCCCAGAGGTTGGTCCCTACGAGCAGTACTTC | CASSPEVGPYEQYF
TRBJ2-5 | many | TRBV10-3 | - | TGTGCCATCAGTGACCCGCCGGGGGTTGGGGGAGAGACCCAGTACTTC | CAISDPPGVGGETQYF
TRBJ2-1 | - | TRBV10-2 | - | TGCGCCAGCAGTGACGTTCTAATGGACTCCACTAGCTTC | CASSDVLMDSTSF
TRBJ2-7 | many | TRBV9 | TRBD1 | TGTGCCAGCAGCGTATCGACAGGGGCTGACTACGAGCAGTACTTC | CASSVSTGADYEQYF
TRBJ2-1 | - | TRBV15 | TRBD2 | TGTGCCACCAACCCGGGACTAGCCGTTACGTACCAAGAGACCCAGTTCTTC | CATNPGLAVTYQETQFF
TRBJ2-3 | - | TRBV12-3/TRBV12-4 | - | TGTGCCAGCAGTCGAAGGGCAGGGGACACCCGCACAGATACGCAGTATTTT | CASSRRAGDTRTDTQYF
TRBJ2-7 | many | TRBV20-1 | - | TGCAGTGCTCGGGACGGGAGCTCCTACGAGCAGTACTTC | CSARDGSSYEQYF
TRBJ2-1 | few | TRBV28 | - | TGTGCCAGCCTAGGGGGCGGGGGGTACAATGAGCAGTTCTTC | CASLGGGGYNEQFF
TRBJ2-5 | - | TRBV12-3/TRBV12-4 | - | TGTGCCAGCACCCCTGGTGCCAAAGAGACCCAGTACTTC | CASTPGAKETQYF
TRBJ2-6 | many | TRBV13 | - | TGTGCCAGCAGCGTTCCCCGGGAACCCCGGCCTGGGGCCAACGTCCTGACTTTC | CASSVPREPRPGANVLTF
TRBJ2-7 | - | TRBV27 | - | TGTGCCAGCAGTCTAAGAGGGGTGGACTACTACGAGCAGTACTTC | CASSLRGVDYYEQYF
TRBJ1-1 | many | TRBV7-9 | - | TGTGCCAGCAGCCCCCGGCGGGAGACTGAAGCTTTCTTT | CASSPRRETEAFF
TRBJ2-5 | many | TRBV7-2 | - | TGTGCCAGCAGCCGCCTCGGGATTTCAAACCAAGAGACCCAGTACTTC | CASSRLGISNQETQYF
TRBJ2-7 | - | TRBV7-3 | - | TGTGCCAGCAGCTTGATCAGCCTCTACGAGCAGTACTTC | CASSLISLYEQYF
TRBJ2-3 | - | TRBV6-6 | TRBD1 | TGTGCCAGCAGCCCGACGGGACAGGACCGCACAGATACGCAGTATTTT | CASSPTGQDRTDTQYF
TRBJ1-2 | many | TRBV4-3 | - | TGCGCCAGCAGCCAAGAAGTCGGGTATGGCTACACCTTC | CASSQEVGYGYTF
TRBJ2-6 | - | TRBV5-1 | - | TGCGCCAGCAGCTTAGGATCTGATTCGGTCCTGACTTTC | CASSLGSDSVLTF
TRBJ2-5 | - | TRBV12-3/TRBV12-4 | TRBD1 | TGTGCCAGTAAATGGACAGGGGAAGAGACCCAGTACTTC | CASKWTGEETQYF
TRBJ2-7 | many | TRBV7-8 | - | TGTGCCAGCAGCGCCGGGCGGTTCTCCTACGAGCAGTACTTC | CASSAGRFSYEQYF
TRBJ1-1 | - | TRBV25-1 | - | TGTGCCAGCAGCGGACAGCAGAACACTGAAGCTTTCTTT | CASSGQQNTEAFF
TRBJ1-2 | many | TRBV20-1 | TRBD1 | TGCAGTGCTAGAGATCAACGACAGGGAACCTATGGCTACACCTTC | CSARDQRQGTYGYTF
TRBJ2-1 | many | TRBV11-3 | - | TGTGCCAGCAGCTTAGGGAGGGTCGGTGAGCAGTTCTTC | CASSLGRVGEQFF
TRBJ2-5 | many | TRBV20-1 | - | TGCAGTGCTAGGCCGGGACGGTTTCTGCCTGAGTACTTC | CSARPGRFLPEYF
TRBJ1-4 | - | TRBV4-1 | - | TGCGCCAGCAGCCTTGGGACACAGGCTAATGAAAAACTGTTTTTT | CASSLGTQANEKLFF
TRBJ1-6 | many | TRBV6-6 | - | TGTGCCAGCAGTACGGATCTCGTAAGCTCCTATAATTCACCCCTCCACTTT | CASSTDLVSSYNSPLHF
TRBJ2-1 | many | TRBV24-1 | - | TGTGCCACCAGTCCGGACGCCTACAATGAGCAGTTCTTC | CATSPDAYNEQFF
TRBJ1-1 | many | TRBV29-1 | - | TGCAGCCTTAAGGATGGTCCGGGCACTGAAGCTTTCTTT | CSLKDGPGTEAFF
TRBJ1-4 | many | TRBV7-9 | - | TGTGCCAGCAGCCAGAGTGCAACTAATGAAAAACTGTTTTTT | CASSQSATNEKLFF
TRBJ2-1 | - | TRBV4-3 | - | TGCGCCAGCAGCCAAGAGGGGCCTTCCTACAATGAGCAGTTCTTC | CASSQEGPSYNEQFF
TRBJ2-1 | - | TRBV24-1 | - | TGTGCCACCAGTCCAGGGTACAATGAGCAGTTCTTC | CATSPGYNEQFF
TRBJ2-1 | - | TRBV5-1 | TRBD2 | TGCGCCAGCAGCTTGTCCCTAGCGGGGAGTAATTACAATGAGCAGTTCTTC | CASSLSLAGSNYNEQFF
TRBJ1-2 | many | TRBV5-1 | - | TGCGCCAGCAGCTTGGCCGAGGCACCAAGTAACTATGGCTACACCTTC | CASSLAEAPSNYGYTF
TRBJ2-1 | - | TRBV20-1 | - | TGCAGTGCCGAGGGGGGGGGGTACAATGAGCAGTTCTTC | CSAEGGGYNEQFF